These 16 T cell receptor beta chains came from one sample sequenced in a study of blood T cell repertoires in COVID-19. Generated by immunoSEQ multiplex PCR, the TCRdb table keeps only in-frame clones and is missing some. Among 200,000 to 250,000 clones listed, about 84% were seen once. The sample consisted of PBMCs or T cells enriched from blood (not recorded which). These receptors all stem from a woman between 50 and 59 years old who had recovered from COVID-19.

The chain couples TRBV18 to TRBJ2-7; D is unclear. Trimming pared 4 bases from V and 1 base from J, leaving 11 bases between. The CDR3 runs 14 residues. Germline lookup yields CDR1 KGHSH and CDR2 LQKENI. The CDR3 protein is CASSLLDNSYEQYF. CDR3 nucleotides: TGTGCCAGCTCACTACTCGACAATTCCTACGAGCAGTACTTC.

This chain connects TRBV11-3 to TRBJ1-2; TRBD1 matches at 7 bases. J lost 5 bases, V lost 5 bases, and 8 bases had no gene match. This CDR3 region has 14 residues. The germline V gene encodes CDR1 SGHNT and CDR2 YENEEA. CDR3: CASSARDRLYGYTF. The CDR3 DNA sequence: TGTGCCAGCAGCGCCCGGGACAGACTTTATGGCTACACCTTC.

As concerns this clone: The identical CDR3 is also encoded by other nucleotide sequences in the sample. The genes are TRBV28 and TRBJ1-5, with D uncertain. CDR3 length: 13 amino acids. From germline, CDR1 is MDHEN and CDR2 SYDVKM. V shed 5 bases and J shed 0 bases, with 5 bases lying between them. CDR3 sequence reads: CASSLRSNQPQHF. For the CDR3, the DNA is TGTGCCAGCAGTCTTCGTAGCAATCAGCCCCAGCATTTT.

In regard to this clone: The junction does not match germline at one end; this may be a read error. Other DNA sequences in this sample translate to the same CDR3. This chain uses TRBV7-3 with TRBJ2-6; D may be TRBD2 (6 bases). This CDR3 is built from 16 residues. The germline V gene has CDR1 SGHTA and CDR2 FQGTGA. CDR3 DNA sequence: TGTGCCAGCAGCTTAACCGGGGGAACTGGGGCCAACGTCCTGACTTTT. Protein sequence: CASSLTGGTGANVLTF.

The chain uses TRBV7-2 and TRBJ2-1; D possibly corresponds to TRBD2 (7 bases). The CDR3 length is 15 residues. CDR1 is SGHTA and CDR2 is FQGNSA in the germline V gene. Trimming took 1 base from V and 5 from J, leaving 12 bases between them. CDR3 protein: CASSLVGGADNEQFF. Here the CDR3 DNA reads TGTGCCAGCAGCTTAGTGGGGGGGGCGGACAATGAGCAGTTCTTC.

The chain combines TRBV11-2 with TRBJ2-6, with D perhaps matching TRBD1 (6 bases). CDR1 SGHAT and CDR2 FQNNGV come from the germline V gene. The CDR3 covers 19 residues. V dropped 4 bases and J dropped 0 bases, with 19 bases sitting between them. For the CDR3, the DNA is TGTGCCAGCAGCTCAATAAAGGGGGAACCGAGCTCTGGGGCCAACGTCCTGACTTTC. This translates into CASSSIKGEPSSGANVLTF.

Only one count was recorded for this clone. This chain links TRBV5-4 with TRBJ2-5; perhaps TRBD2 as D (6 bases). V was pared by 2 bases and J by 4 bases, with 15 bases between. The length of the CDR3 is 15 residues. The germline CDR1 and CDR2 sequences are SGHNT and YYREEE (reference sequence). In DNA form, the CDR3 reads TGTGCCAGCAGCTTTAGCGGCCCTAAGAGAGAGACCCAGTACTTC. Its translation is CASSFSGPKRETQYF.

The chain couples TRBV7-9 to TRBJ1-4; D is uncertain. The CDR3 sequence is 15 residues long. Germline CDR1 and CDR2: SEHNR and FQNEAQ (reference sequence). The ends were cut back, 1 base at V and 5 bases at J, with 11 bases in the middle. The DNA for the CDR3 is TGTGCCAGCAGCTTAGTTCTCACAGTAAATGAAAAACTGTTTTTT. It translates to CASSLVLTVNEKLFF.

This chain connects TRBV5-1 to TRBJ2-7; 10 bases line up with TRBD2. Germline V gives CDR1 SGHRS, CDR2 YFSETQ. Trimming cost V 3 bases and J 0 bases; bases outside gene matches: 3. This CDR3 has 15 residues. CDR3 protein: CASSYGLADSYEQYF. CDR3 nucleotides: TGCGCCAGCAGCTACGGACTAGCGGACTCCTACGAGCAGTACTTC.

Here the CDR3 reads CASSLGVNYEQYF. As DNA, the CDR3 is TGTGCCAGCAGCTTAGGAGTTAACTACGAGCAGTACTTC. This sequence joins TRBV11-2 and TRBJ2-7; D gene uncertain. The germline CDR1 and CDR2 sequences are SGHAT and FQNNGV. V lost 1 base, J lost 3 bases, and 7 bases lay in between. The CDR3 is made up of 13 amino acids.

V and J are TRBV28 and TRBJ1-2, with D perhaps TRBD1 (6 bases). The CDR3 has 15 residues. With 3 bases removed from V and 2 bases from J, the gap between germline ends came to 13 bases. Looked up from germline, CDR1 is MDHEN and CDR2 is SYDVKM. As DNA, the CDR3 is TGTGCCAGCAGTTTTACAGGGATTGAAAACTATGGCTACACCTTC. Encoded protein: CASSFTGIENYGYTF.

The chain links TRBV19 to TRBJ2-7; 7 nucleotides match TRBD1. The V gene end was trimmed by 2 bases and the J gene end by 0 bases; junction bases not matched to a gene: 4. Germline loops: CDR1 LNHDA, CDR2 SQIVND (reference sequence). CDR3 length: 15 residues. CDR3 nucleotide sequence: TGTGCCAGTAGTATAACCGGGACAGCCTCCTACGAGCAGTACTTC. It is translated as CASSITGTASYEQYF. Full variable domain (remainder filled in from reference TRBV19 and TRBJ2-7): DGGITQSPKYLFRKEGQNVTLSCEQNLNHDAMYWYRQDPGQGLRLIYYSQIVNDFQKGDIAEGYSVSREKKESFPLTVTSAQKNPTAFYLCASSITGTASYEQYFGPGTRLTVT.

The rearrangement joins TRBV30 to TRBJ1-5; no firm D call. The CDR3 extends over 13 amino acids. The ends were cut back, 1 base at V and 4 bases at J, with 8 bases in the middle. CDR1 and CDR2 from the germline V gene are GTSNPN and SVGIG (reference sequence). In DNA, the CDR3 is TGTGCCTGGAGTGAGAATACAAATCAGCCCCAGCATTTT. It encodes CAWSENTNQPQHF.

The J gene is TRBJ2-2, the V gene TRBV18; 12 bases align to TRBD2. J gave up 7 bases and V 3 bases, and 3 bases lay outside the gene matches. CDR3 size: 15 residues. The germline gives CDR1 KGHSH, CDR2 LQKENI. Written as DNA, the CDR3 is TGTGCCAGCTCACCGAGGACTAGCGGGAACGGGGAGCTGTTTTTT. It codes for CASSPRTSGNGELFF.

The chain couples TRBV27 to TRBJ2-7, with 7 bases lining up with TRBD2. Germline CDR1 reads MNHEY; CDR2 reads SMNVEV (reference sequence). The CDR3 contains 14 residues. V was clipped by 3 bases and J by 5 bases; unmatched bases: 7. Here the CDR3 reads CASSLLAGPDEQYF. The CDR3 nucleotides are TGTGCCAGCAGTTTGTTAGCGGGTCCTGACGAGCAGTACTTC.

The chain uses TRBV15 and TRBJ2-2; weak D call: TRBD1 (5 bases). Germline assignment: CDR1 LNHNV and CDR2 YYDKDF (reference sequence). V lost 0 bases to trimming and J lost 6 bases, with 14 bases between them. CDR3 length equals 16 residues. CDR3 region: CATSRDRVGAAGELFF. CDR3 bases: TGTGCCACCAGCAGAGACAGGGTTGGTGCGGCCGGGGAGCTGTTTTTT.